This note documents a single TCR beta chain sequence. Its target is not known. This specimen comes from a study of Graves' ophthalmopathy and Graves' hyperthyroidism. Study background: Researchers obtained peripheral blood at initial diagnosis, before any treatment had begun. Study-wide results and caveats: Blood shared most expanded thyroid clonotypes above 0.001 frequency. Ophthalmopathy progression predictions by the model showed about 75% specificity and about 70% sensitivity.

The CDR3 spans 15 residues. From germline, CDR1 is SGHTA and CDR2 FQGNSA. Between the trimmed V and J ends, which lost 1 base and 5 bases, there was a span of 15 bases. RNA transcripts were the template, and TCR beta CDR3 regions were amplified from them. The workflow started with a first-round RT-PCR run with HTBI primers and then moved on to a second-round multiplex PCR. One entry per CDR3 protein, called by TCRdb with MiXCR from the multiplex PCR reads. The sample carries 150,000 to 200,000 distinct CDR3 sequences, 39% recorded once. J is TRBJ2-7 and V is TRBV7-2; unclear D gene. This clonotype was sampled from a man between 25 and 39 years old with Graves' ophthalmopathy. Sequences were obtained from peripheral blood. The DNA for the CDR3 is TGTGCCAGCAGCTTAGGTAGCCGCTACGGCAACGAGCAGTACTTC. Translation: CASSLGSRYGNEQYF. Variable domain in full (rest from reference TRBV7-2 and TRBJ2-7): GAGVSQSPSNKVTEKGKDVELRCDPISGHTALYWYRQSLGQGLEFLIYFQGNSAPDKSGLPSDRFSAERTGGSVSTLTIQRTQQEDSAVYLCASSLGSRYGNEQYFGPGTRLTVT.